Each of the 22 T cell receptor beta chains below was sequenced from the same sample in a study of T cell changes during pregnancy in multiple sclerosis. Generated by immunoSEQ multiplex PCR, the TCRdb table keeps only in-frame clones and is missing some. The repertoire includes around 61,000 clones, around nine tenths of them detected once, and 1.1% to 1.5% sits in the top ten. The sample in question was peripheral blood, obtained in the third trimester of pregnancy. The origin of the receptors is a female donor in good health, enrolled as a control in a pregnancy study.

V gene TRBV25-1 combines with J gene TRBJ1-4, with a weak D call TRBD1 (6 bases). Germline V gene data show CDR1 as MGHDK and CDR2 as SYGVNS. The ends were cut back, 8 bases at V and 12 bases at J, with 19 bases in the middle. CDR3 length equals 13 residues. CDR3 residues: CASRDPRGAELFF. The DNA of the CDR3 is TGTGCCAGCCGAGATCCCCGGGGGGCGGAACTGTTTTTT.

The chain carries TRBV7-6 and TRBJ1-5; 7 bases are a match to TRBD1. CDR3 length: 15 amino acids. Per germline, CDR1 SGHVS and CDR2 FNYEAQ. The J segment lost 7 bases and the V segment lost 1 base, leaving 7 bases of the junction unmatched. CDR3 in amino acids: CASSLEQGIRQPQHF. The CDR3 DNA is TGTGCCAGCAGCTTAGAACAGGGGATTCGGCAGCCCCAGCATTTT.

This sequence joins TRBV5-1 and TRBJ2-2; 7 bases are a match to TRBD1. CDR1 and CDR2 from the germline V gene are SGHRS and YFSETQ. This CDR3 is built from 14 residues. V shed 8 bases, J shed 7 bases, and the junction held 11 bases outside the gene matches. The CDR3, as DNA: TGCGCCAGTTCGGGTAGGGGGCGAAGCGGGGAGCTGTTTTTT. Amino acid sequence: CASSGRGRSGELFF.

The CDR3 reads CASSLNGVWEKLFF. The CDR3 DNA follows: TGTGCCAGCAGCTTGAACGGGGTTTGGGAAAAACTGTTTTTT. V and J are TRBV7-6 and TRBJ1-4; no firm D call. Germline CDR1 SGHVS, CDR2 FNYEAQ. Trimming removed 3 bases from V and 8 bases from J, with 13 bases in between. This CDR3 spans 14 amino acids.

The table lists this clone with a few counts. This rearrangement joins TRBV6-1 to TRBJ2-7; 9 positions match TRBD1. CDR3 length equals 15 residues. J lost 3 bases, V lost 7 bases, and 10 bases had no gene match. Per germline, CDR1 MNHNS and CDR2 SASEGT. The CDR3 DNA reads TGTGCCAGCACCACAGGGGGCTCTGGGGGCTACGAGCAGTACTTC. Translating it yields CASTTGGSGGYEQYF.

This rearrangement joins TRBV19 to TRBJ2-7, with TRBD2 identical over 11 bases. The V and J ends lost 3 bases and 4 bases, in that order; junction bases with no gene match: 2. The CDR3 is 14 residues long. The V gene's germline CDR1 is LNHDA and CDR2 SQIVND (reference sequence). For the CDR3, the DNA is TGTGCCAGTAGTATCGGGACTAGCGGTTACGAGCAGTACTTC. This codes for CASSIGTSGYEQYF.

This clone was detected once. This chain uses TRBV15 with TRBJ1-4; D perhaps matches TRBD1 (5 bases). In germline, CDR1 is LNHNV, CDR2 YYDKDF (reference sequence). V was clipped by 2 bases and J by 6 bases, with 16 bases between them. The CDR3 spans 16 residues. The CDR3 reads CATSRPSGGVDEKLFF. CDR3 coding DNA: TGTGCCACCAGCAGACCATCCGGGGGAGTAGATGAAAAACTGTTTTTT. The full variable domain, with the rest looked up from reference TRBV15 and TRBJ1-4, is DAMVIQNPRYQVTQFGKPVTLSCSQTLNHNVMYWYQQKSSQAPKLLFHYYDKDFNNEADTPDNFQSRRPNTSFCFLDIRSPGLGDTAMYLCATSRPSGGVDEKLFFGSGTQLSVL.

The chain joins TRBV7-6 to TRBJ1-6; 12 positions agree with TRBD1. The CDR3 is 17 residues long. Germline CDR1 reads SGHVS; CDR2 reads FNYEAQ. The junction had 13 bases not matched to a gene; V was cut back by 5 bases and J by 11 bases. The CDR3 loop reads CASSVRAGTGGSAPLHF. The CDR3 coding sequence is TGTGCCAGCAGCGTTAGGGCCGGGACAGGGGGCTCTGCACCCCTCCACTTT.

This clone was seen a few times. The chain links TRBV15 to TRBJ1-6; D gene ambiguous. Germline CDR1 and CDR2: LNHNV and YYDKDF (reference sequence). Trimming left V 1 base short and J 7 bases short, with 8 bases between. The CDR3 is 14 residues long. CDR3 nucleotide sequence: TGTGCCACCAGCAGAGTTAACTTAAATTCACCCCTCCACTTT. It yields the protein CATSRVNLNSPLHF. The whole variable domain, remainder taken from reference TRBV15 and TRBJ1-6, is DAMVIQNPRYQVTQFGKPVTLSCSQTLNHNVMYWYQQKSSQAPKLLFHYYDKDFNNEADTPDNFQSRRPNTSFCFLDIRSPGLGDTAMYLCATSRVNLNSPLHFGNGTRLTVT.

Judged by abundance, this clone is medium-sized. The J gene is TRBJ2-1, the V gene TRBV5-6; TRBD2 matches 7 bases. The junction had 10 bases not matched to a gene; V was cut back by 6 bases and J by 1 base. CDR3 length equals 16 residues. CDR1 and CDR2 from the germline V gene are SGHDT and YYEEEE. CDR3 bases: TGTGCCAGCAATCTGGTGGCGGGGGAATCCTACAATGAGCAGTTCTTC. Translation: CASNLVAGESYNEQFF.

This chain joins TRBV15 and TRBJ2-2; D may be TRBD2 (6 bases). This CDR3 has 14 residues. Germline V gene lookup returns CDR1 LNHNV and CDR2 YYDKDF (reference sequence). Trimming took 4 bases from V and 5 from J, leaving 11 bases between them. The CDR3 nucleotides are TGTGCCACCAGCAACCTAGCGTCGACCGGGGAGCTGTTTTTT. Encoded protein: CATSNLASTGELFF. Based on the CDR3 plus reference TRBV15 and TRBJ2-2, the full variable domain is DAMVIQNPRYQVTQFGKPVTLSCSQTLNHNVMYWYQQKSSQAPKLLFHYYDKDFNNEADTPDNFQSRRPNTSFCFLDIRSPGLGDTAMYLCATSNLASTGELFFGEGSRLTVL.

The rearrangement uses TRBV18 and TRBJ2-2, with TRBD1 matching over 10 bases. The germline V gene encodes CDR1 KGHSH and CDR2 LQKENI. This CDR3 region has 17 residues. After removal of 6 bases from V and 7 bases from J, the junction contained 14 bases not matched to a gene. The CDR3 loop is CASSLSPPGQGHGELFF. The CDR3, as DNA: TGTGCCAGCTCGCTATCCCCCCCGGGACAGGGGCACGGGGAGCTGTTTTTT.

This clone came up once. The chain carries TRBV7-9 and TRBJ2-2, with TRBD1 identical over 7 bases. The CDR3 length is 13 residues. Per the germline V gene, CDR1 is SEHNR and CDR2 is FQNEAQ (reference sequence). Trimming removed 7 bases from V and 6 bases from J; junction bases left unmatched: 5. CDR3 sequence: CASTPQGAGELFF. The DNA for the CDR3 is TGTGCCAGCACCCCCCAGGGGGCCGGGGAGCTGTTTTTT.

This rearrangement joins TRBV5-6 to TRBJ1-4; TRBD1 matches at 7 bases. CDR3 length: 13 residues. CDR1 and CDR2 from the germline V gene are SGHDT and YYEEEE. The ends lost 2 bases at V and 10 bases at J; junction bases unmatched: 5. The DNA of the CDR3 is TGTGCCAGCAGCTTCACCCCAGGGGGAAAACTGTTTTTT. This gives the protein CASSFTPGGKLFF. The variable domain in full, with the rest retrieved from reference TRBV5-6 and TRBJ1-4, is DAGVTQSPTHLIKTRGQQVTLRCSPKSGHDTVSWYQQALGQGPQFIFQYYEEEERQRGNFPDRFSGHQFPNYSSELNVNALLLGDSALYLCASSFTPGGKLFFGSGTQLSVL.

The gene calls are TRBV18 and TRBJ2-2, with D tentatively TRBD1 (5 bases). In germline, CDR1 is KGHSH, CDR2 LQKENI. This CDR3 comprises 16 residues. V dropped 6 bases and J dropped 5 bases, with 19 bases sitting between them. CDR3: CASSHESGQRTGELFF. As DNA, the CDR3 is TGTGCCAGCTCCCACGAATCAGGGCAGAGAACCGGGGAGCTGTTTTTT.

V usage is TRBV19 and J usage is TRBJ1-6; TRBD1 aligns across 7 bases. Trimming at V came to 1 base and at J to 6 bases, leaving 9 bases not matched to a gene. CDR3 length: 17 amino acids. Germline V gene lookup returns CDR1 LNHDA and CDR2 SQIVND (reference sequence). Here the CDR3 reads CASSIVSAGGRNSPLHF. In DNA, the CDR3 is TGTGCCAGTAGTATAGTTTCGGCAGGGGGGCGTAATTCACCCCTCCACTTT.

CDR3 region: CASSWGQGADIGNQPQHF. The CDR3 DNA sequence: TGTGCCAGCAGTTGGGGACAGGGGGCGGACATAGGCAATCAGCCCCAGCATTTT. The rearrangement links TRBV28 to TRBJ1-5; 12 nucleotides line up with TRBD1. Germline-derived CDR1 and CDR2 are MDHEN and SYDVKM. Trimming cost V 4 bases and J 2 bases; bases outside gene matches: 9. This CDR3 is 18 amino acids long.

The chain carries TRBV7-3 and TRBJ1-2; TRBD1 aligns across 9 bases. In germline, CDR1 is SGHTA, CDR2 FQGTGA. The CDR3 consists of 13 residues. J lost 8 bases, V lost 5 bases, and 6 bases had no gene match. This chain's CDR3 is CASSPDRGMGYTF. The CDR3 DNA reads as TGTGCCAGCAGCCCGGACAGGGGTATGGGCTACACCTTC.

The V and J genes are TRBV7-8 and TRBJ1-5, with D uncertain. Germline V gene sequence: CDR1 SGHVS, CDR2 FQNEAQ. This CDR3 spans 14 amino acids. Trimming left V 5 bases short and J 5 bases short, with 13 bases between. CDR3 in amino acids: CASSPQRGDQPQHF. CDR3 sequence (DNA): TGTGCCAGCAGCCCCCAACGCGGCGATCAGCCCCAGCATTTT. Full variable domain (remainder filled in from reference TRBV7-8 and TRBJ1-5): GAGVSQSPRYKVAKRGQDVALRCDPISGHVSLFWYQQALGQGPEFLTYFQNEAQLDKSGLPSDRFFAERPEGSVSTLKIQRTQQEDSAVYLCASSPQRGDQPQHFGDGTRLSIL.

The sample holds one count of this clone. The chain has TRBV7-9 and TRBJ1-1; no reliable D call. With 4 bases removed from V and 7 bases from J, the gap between germline ends came to 10 bases. Germline V gene lookup returns CDR1 SEHNR and CDR2 FQNEAQ (reference sequence). The CDR3 is made up of 12 amino acids. The CDR3 loop is CASSSSWFEAFF. CDR3 nucleotide sequence: TGTGCCAGCAGCTCTAGTTGGTTTGAAGCTTTCTTT. The full variable domain, its missing parts supplied by reference TRBV7-9 and TRBJ1-1, is DTGVSQNPRHKITKRGQNVTFRCDPISEHNRLYWYRQTLGQGPEFLTYFQNEAQLEKSRLLSDRFSAERPKGSFSTLEIQRTEQGDSAMYLCASSSSWFEAFFGQGTRLTVV.

The rearrangement links TRBV7-2 to TRBJ1-6, with TRBD1 as a possible D gene (6 bases). The V gene lost 5 bases and the J gene lost 9 bases, with 11 bases spanning the gap. CDR1 is SGHTA and CDR2 is FQGNSA in the germline V gene. The CDR3 sequence is 13 residues long. The chain's CDR3 is CASSRNRASPLHF. The CDR3 nucleotides are TGTGCCAGCAGCAGAAACAGGGCTTCACCCCTCCACTTT.

The chain uses TRBV7-9 and TRBJ1-6, with D tentatively TRBD1 (5 bases). The germline gives CDR1 SEHNR, CDR2 FQNEAQ (reference sequence). CDR3 length equals 15 residues. With 1 base removed from V and 6 bases from J, the gap between germline ends came to 10 bases. The CDR3 loop is CASSLVGVGNSPLHF. The CDR3 DNA reads as TGTGCCAGCAGCTTAGTAGGGGTTGGTAATTCACCCCTCCACTTT. Using reference TRBV7-9 and TRBJ1-6 for the parts outside the CDR3, the full variable domain is DTGVSQNPRHKITKRGQNVTFRCDPISEHNRLYWYRQTLGQGPEFLTYFQNEAQLEKSRLLSDRFSAERPKGSFSTLEIQRTEQGDSAMYLCASSLVGVGNSPLHFGNGTRLTVT.